The clone carrying this TCR beta chain was counted ten times or more. Its antigen remains unknown. The source of the sample is a study of T cells in Graves' hyperthyroidism and ophthalmopathy. RNA transcripts gave rise to amplified TCR beta CDR3 regions. RT-PCR in the first round (using the HTBI primer set) targeted the TCR CDR3. Each CDR3 protein is one row after TCRdb ran MiXCR on the multiplex PCR reads. The table lists about 320,000 distinct CDR3 sequences, roughly 15% of them singletons. Stable Graves' hyperthyroidism meant no ophthalmopathy progression within 18 months. Investigators excluded patients with uncontrolled infection, other autoimmune disease, pregnancy or lactation. Thyroid ultrasound and orbital computed tomography, with clinical symptoms and serum thyroxine and TRAb, informed diagnoses. The CDR3 covers 11 residues. Germline CDR1 is SQVTM and CDR2 is ANQGSEA. V lost 4 bases to trimming and J lost 8 bases, with 10 bases between them.

Study conclusions and caveats: Among thyroid clonotypes expanded above 0.001, most also appeared in blood.

The chain has TRBV29-1 and TRBJ2-3; no clear D gene. Sequenced sample: blood. The sequence was collected from a man aged 25-45 years with Graves' hyperthyroidism. The CDR3 DNA sequence: TGCAGCGTTGTCCCAGGCCCTACGCAGTATTTT. Protein product: CSVVPGPTQYF.